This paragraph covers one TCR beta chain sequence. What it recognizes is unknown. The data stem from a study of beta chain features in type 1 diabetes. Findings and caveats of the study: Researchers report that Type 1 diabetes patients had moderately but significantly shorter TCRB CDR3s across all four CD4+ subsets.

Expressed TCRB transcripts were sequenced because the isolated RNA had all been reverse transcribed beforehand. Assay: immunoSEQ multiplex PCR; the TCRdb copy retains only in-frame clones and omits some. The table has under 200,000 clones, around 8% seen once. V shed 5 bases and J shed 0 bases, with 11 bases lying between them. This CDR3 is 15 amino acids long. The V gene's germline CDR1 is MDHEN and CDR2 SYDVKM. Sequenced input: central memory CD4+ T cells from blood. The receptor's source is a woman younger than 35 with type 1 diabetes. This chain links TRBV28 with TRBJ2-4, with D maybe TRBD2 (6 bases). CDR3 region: CASSPAGGAKNIQYF. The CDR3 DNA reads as TGTGCCAGCAGTCCCGCCGGGGGAGCCAAAAACATTCAGTACTTC.